This T cell receptor beta chain was recorded in a study of cytomegalovirus exposure and HLA in healthy donors. Researchers ran the PCR with 60 Vbeta and 13 Jbeta primers. TCRdb's table, derived via immunoSEQ multiplex PCR, lists solely in-frame clones and lacks some. The table includes about 110,000 clones, about 81% detected once. The CDR3 spans 17 residues. Looked up from germline, CDR1 is PRHDT and CDR2 is FYEKMQ (reference sequence). Trimming took 2 bases from V and 3 from J; bases not matched to a gene: 6. This clone was picked up one time. The receptor's source is a male donor in good health and CMV-seropositive. The chain uses TRBV13 and TRBJ2-1; 11 bases are shared with TRBD2. Sequenced material: PBMCs. The CDR3 loop reads CASSLSASGGLYNEQFF. DNA for the CDR3: TGTGCCAGCAGCTTATCGGCTAGCGGGGGGCTCTACAATGAGCAGTTCTTC. The full variable domain, completed using reference TRBV13 and TRBJ2-1, is AAGVIQSPRHLIKEKRETATLKCYPIPRHDTVYWYQQGPGQDPQFLISFYEKMQSDKGSIPDRFSAQQFSDYHSELNMSSLELGDSALYFCASSLSASGGLYNEQFFGPGTRLTVL.